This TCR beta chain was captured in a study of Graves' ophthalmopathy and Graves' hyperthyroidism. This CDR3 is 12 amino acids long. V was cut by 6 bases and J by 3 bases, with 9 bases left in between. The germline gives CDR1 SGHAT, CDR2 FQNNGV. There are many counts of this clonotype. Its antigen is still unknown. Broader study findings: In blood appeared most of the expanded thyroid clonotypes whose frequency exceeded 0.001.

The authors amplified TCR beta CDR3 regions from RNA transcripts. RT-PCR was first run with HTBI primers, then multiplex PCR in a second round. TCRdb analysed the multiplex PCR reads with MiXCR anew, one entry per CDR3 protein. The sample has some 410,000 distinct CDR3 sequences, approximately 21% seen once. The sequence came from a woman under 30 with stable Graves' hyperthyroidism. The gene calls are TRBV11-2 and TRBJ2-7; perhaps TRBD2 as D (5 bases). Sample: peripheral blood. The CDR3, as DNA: TGTGCCAGCAGGCACGCGGGCTACGAGCAGTACTTC. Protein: CASRHAGYEQYF.